The text below deals with one T cell receptor beta chain. Its matching antigen is unknown. The data are from a study of immune evolution from preneoplasia to lung adenocarcinoma. The study, taken as a whole, reports: Top clone share appeared to fall from AAH through AIS, MIA, adenocarcinoma.

V was clipped by 6 bases and J by 2 bases, with 1 base between them. The CDR3 contains 11 residues. The V gene's germline CDR1 is MNHNS and CDR2 SASEGT. Using immunoSEQ multiplex PCR, the repertoire was profiled, and TCRdb retains in-frame clones only, with some absent. The sample includes 2,500 to 3,500 clones, around four fifths seen only once; the top ten take approximately 7.9%. The chain has TRBV6-1 and TRBJ1-4, with D unclear. This receptor was identified in a person aged 65 to 85 with lung adenocarcinoma. The sample taken for sequencing was FFPE adjacent normal lung tissue. The CDR3 nucleotides are TGTGCCAGCAGGACTAATGAAAAACTGTTTTTT. Encoded protein: CASRTNEKLFF.